The 10 T cell receptor beta chains presented below share a single source sample, sequenced in a study of PD-1 blockade in classical Hodgkin lymphoma. This table comes from immunoSEQ multiplex PCR, and its TCRdb copy is limited to in-frame clones, with some not included. Among about 94,000 clones listed, 89% were seen once. All the patients suffered relapse after autologous stem cell transplantation, and brentuximab vedotin exposure differed. The sequences come from peripheral blood mononuclear cells (PBMCs), collected before the second cycle of nivolumab. These receptors all stem from a human donor with classical Hodgkin lymphoma.

The chain links TRBV27 to TRBJ1-5, with TRBD1 as a possible D gene (6 bases). Looked up from germline, CDR1 is MNHEY and CDR2 is SMNVEV (reference sequence). This CDR3 is built from 13 residues. V dropped 3 bases and J dropped 4 bases, with 7 bases sitting between them. The CDR3 spells CASSLTGNQPQHF. In nucleotides, the CDR3 is TGTGCCAGCAGTTTGACAGGTAATCAGCCCCAGCATTTT.

The chain links TRBV28 to TRBJ1-2, with D possibly matching TRBD1 (5 bases). Per the germline V gene, CDR1 is MDHEN and CDR2 is SYDVKM. V was cut by 4 bases and J by 1 base, with 19 bases left in between. This CDR3 has 17 residues. The CDR3 nucleotides read TGTGCCAGCAGTTCGGCAGCCGGGCAGGGATTTAACTATGGCTACACCTTC. It encodes CASSSAAGQGFNYGYTF.

The CDR3 loop reads CASSLSGGYQETQYF. The CDR3 DNA reads as TGCGCCAGCAGCCTGTCGGGGGGGTACCAAGAGACCCAGTACTTC. V usage is TRBV5-1 and J usage is TRBJ2-5; TRBD2 aligns across 8 bases. CDR1 SGHRS and CDR2 YFSETQ come from the germline V gene. The CDR3 sequence is 15 residues long. Trimming cost V 4 bases and J 0 bases; bases outside gene matches: 5. The complete variable domain, with remaining parts taken from reference TRBV5-1 and TRBJ2-5, reads KAGVTQTPRYLIKTRGQQVTLSCSPISGHRSVSWYQQTPGQGLQFLFEYFSETQRNKGNFPGRFSGRQFSNSRSEMNVSTLELGDSALYLCASSLSGGYQETQYFGPGTRLLVL.

The table lists this clone with a count of one. The CDR3 sequence: CSVEDWLAGVYNEQFF. The CDR3 nucleotides read TGCAGCGTTGAAGATTGGTTAGCGGGAGTCTACAATGAGCAGTTCTTC. The rearrangement uses TRBV29-1 and TRBJ2-1; 9 bases agree with TRBD2. The germline V gene encodes CDR1 SQVTM and CDR2 ANQGSEA. The V gene end was trimmed by 0 bases and the J gene end by 3 bases; junction bases not matched to a gene: 6. This CDR3 is 16 amino acids long.

The chain joins TRBV18 to TRBJ1-3; no reliable D call. Germline lookup yields CDR1 KGHSH and CDR2 LQKENI. The ends were cut back, 3 bases at V and 0 bases at J, with 15 bases in the middle. The CDR3 extends over 17 amino acids. Here the CDR3 DNA reads TGTGCCAGCTCACCTGCCATTGAGAAAACCTCTGGAAACACCATATATTTT. It codes for CASSPAIEKTSGNTIYF.

This clone was seen a few times. This chain uses TRBV28 with TRBJ1-5, with TRBD1 matching 10 bases. Germline-derived CDR1 and CDR2 are MDHEN and SYDVKM. With 6 bases clipped from V and 4 bases from J, the junction kept 6 bases outside the gene matches. The CDR3 contains 15 residues. The CDR3 DNA reads as TGTGCCAGCAGCCGGAGGGGACAGGGGAATCAGCCCCAGCATTTT. Its translation: CASSRRGQGNQPQHF. The full variable domain, rest sourced from reference TRBV28 and TRBJ1-5, is DVKVTQSSRYLVKRTGEKVFLECVQDMDHENMFWYRQDPGLGLRLIYFSYDVKMKEKGDIPEGYSVSREKKERFSLILESASTNQTSMYLCASSRRGQGNQPQHFGDGTRLSIL.

J is TRBJ2-3 and V is TRBV7-2, with D tentatively TRBD2 (6 bases). CDR1 and CDR2 (germline): SGHTA, FQGNSA. This CDR3 has 17 residues. The V end was cut by 5 bases, the J end by 2 bases, with 20 bases between. Here the CDR3 reads CASSPSSGSRPTDTQYF. The CDR3 DNA reads TGTGCCAGCAGCCCTTCTTCCGGGAGTAGGCCCACAGATACGCAGTATTTT. The complete variable domain, with remaining parts taken from reference TRBV7-2 and TRBJ2-3, reads GAGVSQSPSNKVTEKGKDVELRCDPISGHTALYWYRQSLGQGLEFLIYFQGNSAPDKSGLPSDRFSAERTGGSVSTLTIQRTQQEDSAVYLCASSPSSGSRPTDTQYFGPGTRLTVL.

The chain combines TRBV5-4 with TRBJ2-5; possibly TRBD1 or TRBD2 for D (7 bases each). Trimming took off 5 bases at V and 5 bases at J, with 16 bases between the two ends. CDR1 and CDR2 from the germline V gene are SGHNT and YYREEE (reference sequence). The CDR3 consists of 14 residues. Here the CDR3 reads CASRYRGGAETQYF. The CDR3 bases are TGTGCCAGCAGGTACAGGGGAGGGGCGGAGACCCAGTACTTC.

The chain uses TRBV4-2 and TRBJ2-5, with 9 bases lining up with TRBD2. V lost 4 bases, J lost 6 bases, and 15 bases stayed unmatched. The germline CDR1 and CDR2 sequences are LGHNA and YNFKEQ. The CDR3 is made up of 17 amino acids. The CDR3 DNA is TGTGCCAGCAGCCCGGGGGAGGGAGCGGGGGGATCTAAGACCCAGTACTTC. It encodes CASSPGEGAGGSKTQYF.

The V and J genes are TRBV11-2 and TRBJ2-7, with D uncertain. CDR1 and CDR2 (germline): SGHAT, FQNNGV. Between the trimmed V and J ends, which lost 1 base and 5 bases, there was a span of 9 bases. The CDR3 consists of 13 residues. In nucleotides, the CDR3 is TGTGCCAGCAGCTTAGGGTTCGAAGACGAGCAGTACTTC. Amino acid sequence: CASSLGFEDEQYF.